This T cell receptor (beta chain) was documented in a study of blood T cell repertoires in COVID-19. For the study at large: PBMCs, B-cell-depleted T cells, or T cells provided the cDNA or gDNA that made up the material.

Germline assignment: CDR1 MNHEY and CDR2 SMNVEV (reference sequence). This CDR3 has 17 amino acids. The ends lost 5 bases at V and 2 bases at J; junction bases unmatched: 15. Sequencing was performed with immunoSEQ multiplex PCR; in TCRdb, only in-frame clones are kept and a portion is missing. The profile shows some 290,000 clones, about 90% of them singletons. This TCR derives from a woman aged 30 to 39 with COVID-19, enrolled during active disease. The rearrangement uses TRBV27 and TRBJ2-7, with 7 nucleotides matching TRBD2. The sample comprised peripheral blood. The CDR3 here is CASSPSRGSGRPYEQYF. In nucleotides, the CDR3 is TGTGCCAGCAGTCCCTCCCGGGGTAGCGGGCGCCCCTACGAGCAGTACTTC.